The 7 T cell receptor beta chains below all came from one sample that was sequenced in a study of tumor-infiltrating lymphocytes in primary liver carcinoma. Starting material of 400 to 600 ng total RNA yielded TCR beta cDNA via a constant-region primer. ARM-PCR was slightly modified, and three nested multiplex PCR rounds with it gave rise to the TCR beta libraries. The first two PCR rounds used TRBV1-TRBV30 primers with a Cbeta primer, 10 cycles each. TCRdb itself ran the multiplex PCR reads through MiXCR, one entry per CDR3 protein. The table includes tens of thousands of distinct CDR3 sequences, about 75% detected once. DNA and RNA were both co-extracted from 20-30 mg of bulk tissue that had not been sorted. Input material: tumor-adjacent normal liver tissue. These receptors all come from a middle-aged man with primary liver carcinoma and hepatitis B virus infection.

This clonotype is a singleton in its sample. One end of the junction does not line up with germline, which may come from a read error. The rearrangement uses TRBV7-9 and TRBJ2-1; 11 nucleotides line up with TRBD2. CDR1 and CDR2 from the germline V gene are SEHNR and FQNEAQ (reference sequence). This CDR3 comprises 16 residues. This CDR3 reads CDSSPTSGSGKNEQFF. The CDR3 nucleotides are TGTGACAGCAGCCCTACTAGCGGGAGTGGGAAGAATGAACAGTTCTTC.

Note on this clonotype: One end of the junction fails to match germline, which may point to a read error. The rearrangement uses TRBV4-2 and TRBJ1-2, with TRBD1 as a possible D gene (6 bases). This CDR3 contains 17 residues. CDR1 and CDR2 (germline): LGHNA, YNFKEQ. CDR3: CASSQETAQGLNYVYTF. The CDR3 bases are TGTGCCAGCAGCCAAGAAACCGCCCAGGGGCTTAACTATGTCTACACCTTC.

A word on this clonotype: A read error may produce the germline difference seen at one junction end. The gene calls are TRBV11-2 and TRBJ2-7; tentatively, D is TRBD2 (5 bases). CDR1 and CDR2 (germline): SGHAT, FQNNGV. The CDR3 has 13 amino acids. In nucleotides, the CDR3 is TGTGCCATCAGCTTCGAGAGGGTGTACCAGCAGTACTTC. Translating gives CAISFERVYQQYF.

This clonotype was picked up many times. Written as DNA, the CDR3 is TGTGCCAGCAGCTCGGGCACAGATACGCAGTATTTT. Its translation is CASSSGTDTQYF. This sequence joins TRBV28 and TRBJ2-3; the D is unclear. Germline-derived CDR1 and CDR2 are MDHEN and SYDVKM. Trimming stripped 6 bases from V and 1 base from J, with 5 bases between. The CDR3 has 12 residues.

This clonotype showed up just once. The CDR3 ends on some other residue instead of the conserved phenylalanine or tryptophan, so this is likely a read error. CDR3 coding DNA: TGTGCCAGCGCCGCAAACCCCACAGGACTTCCGACCCCCGAGCAGTACTTA. Residues: CASAANPTGLPTPEQYL. The chain couples TRBV12-3 or TRBV12-4 to TRBJ2-7; perhaps D is TRBD1 or TRBD2 (5 bases each). The V gene lost 8 bases and the J gene lost 6 bases, with 29 bases spanning the gap. This CDR3 spans 17 amino acids.

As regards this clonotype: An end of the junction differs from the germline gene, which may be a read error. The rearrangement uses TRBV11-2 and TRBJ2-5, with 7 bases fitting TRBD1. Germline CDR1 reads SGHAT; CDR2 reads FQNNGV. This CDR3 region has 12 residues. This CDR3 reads CTSSRDREAQYF. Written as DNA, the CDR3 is TGCACCAGCAGCCGGGACAGAGAGGCCCAGTACTTC. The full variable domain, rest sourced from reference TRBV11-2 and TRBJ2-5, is EAGVAQSPRYKIIEKRQSVAFWCNPISGHATLYWYQQILGQGPKLLIQFQNNGVVDDSQLPKDRFSAERLKGVDSTLKIQPAKLEDSAVYLCTSSRDREAQYFGPGTRLLVL.

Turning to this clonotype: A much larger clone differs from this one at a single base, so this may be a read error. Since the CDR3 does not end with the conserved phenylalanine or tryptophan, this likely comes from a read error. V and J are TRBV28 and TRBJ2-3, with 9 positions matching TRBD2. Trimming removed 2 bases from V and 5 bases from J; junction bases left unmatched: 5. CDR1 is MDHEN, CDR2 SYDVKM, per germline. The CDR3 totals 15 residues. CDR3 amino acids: CASSLAGGPGDTQYL. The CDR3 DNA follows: TGTGCCAGCAGTTTAGCGGGAGGGCCCGGAGATACGCAGTATCTT.